This TCR beta chain comes out of a study of T cell responses to AZD1222 COVID-19 vaccine. Study-level results: The study found Spike-specific TCR breadth and depth rose after two AZD1222 doses. Repertoire samples came only from after the peak T cell response.

Turning to this clone: Its antigen is still unknown.

The CDR3 is 12 residues long. The germline gives CDR1 MDHEN, CDR2 SYDVKM. Trimming cost V 2 bases and J 8 bases, with 9 bases left between them. Profiled with immunoSEQ multiplex PCR; TCRdb holds only in-frame clones, not every one. Of about 120,000 clones listed, 75% to 95% are singletons. Here the sequenced sample was peripheral blood, taken 28 days after the second dose of the MenACWY control vaccine. V usage is TRBV28 and J usage is TRBJ1-2; D uncertain. The source is an adult who received the MenACWY meningococcal vaccine as a control. The CDR3 DNA reads as TGTGCCAGCAGTTTAAAAGCAGGAGGCTACACCTTC. Translating it yields CASSLKAGGYTF.